Each of the 26 T cell receptor beta chains below was sequenced from the same sample in a study of cytotoxic CD8 clonotypes in ibrutinib-treated CLL. Sequenced by immunoSEQ multiplex PCR; TCRdb stores in-frame clones only, minus some. This table has over 95,000 clones, approximately 56% appearing once. The sample consisted of PBMCs, taken after 24 months of ibrutinib treatment. The receptor set was obtained from a human donor with chronic lymphocytic leukemia.

DNA for the CDR3: TGTGCCAGTTTAAACAGGGAGGCTGGAAACACCATATATTTT. Protein: CASLNREAGNTIYF. The chain links TRBV6-6 to TRBJ1-3; D is perhaps TRBD1 (6 bases). This CDR3 has 14 amino acids. CDR1 and CDR2 from the germline V gene are MNHNY and SVGAGI (reference sequence). V dropped 9 bases and J dropped 2 bases, with 14 bases sitting between them.

V usage is TRBV7-2 and J usage is TRBJ2-4, with 8 bases fitting TRBD2. Looked up from germline, CDR1 is SGHTA and CDR2 is FQGNSA. This CDR3 comprises 18 residues. Trimming took 3 bases from V and 9 from J; bases not matched to a gene: 19. CDR3 bases: TGTGCCAGCAGCTTTGGAATCTACGGGGGGGCCGGTGGCGTCATTCAGTACTTC. It encodes CASSFGIYGGAGGVIQYF.

The gene calls are TRBV5-1 and TRBJ2-7, with D tentatively TRBD2 (6 bases). V lost 4 bases and J 4 bases, leaving 15 bases between the germline ends. CDR3 length: 14 residues. Germline CDR1 reads SGHRS; CDR2 reads YFSETQ. CDR3 in amino acids: CASSPLTSSYEQYF. The CDR3 DNA follows: TGCGCCAGCAGCCCTCTAACTAGCTCATACGAGCAGTACTTC.

The chain carries TRBV27 and TRBJ1-2; the match to TRBD1 covers 9 bases. Germline CDR1 and CDR2: MNHEY and SMNVEV (reference sequence). V shed 0 bases, J shed 2 bases, and the junction held 1 base outside the gene matches. The CDR3 spans 15 residues. CDR3 sequence: CASSLSGQGNYGYTF. CDR3 DNA: TGTGCCAGCAGTTTATCGGGACAGGGCAACTATGGCTACACCTTC.

This clone appeared a few times. The chain recombines TRBV29-1 with TRBJ2-2; D is possibly TRBD1 (7 bases). V was shortened by 5 bases and J by 2 bases, with 12 bases between the two germline ends. This CDR3 has 14 residues. Germline V lookup: CDR1 SQVTM, CDR2 ANQGSEA. CDR3 sequence reads: CSVRRDRNTGELFF. CDR3 bases: TGCAGCGTTAGGCGGGACAGAAACACCGGGGAGCTGTTTTTT.

In its sample, this clone was seen many times. The chain uses TRBV11-1 and TRBJ2-3; maybe TRBD1 (5 bases). Germline CDR1 and CDR2: SGHAT and FQDESV (reference sequence). There are 16 residues in the CDR3. The V and J ends lost 4 bases and 2 bases respectively, with 16 bases between them. The CDR3 DNA reads as TGTGCCAGCAGCTCCCCGTCTGGGGCCTACACAGATACGCAGTATTTT. Amino acids: CASSSPSGAYTDTQYF.

In nucleotides, the CDR3 is TGTGCCAGCAGCCGCGCAGGGTCGGGAAACACCATATATTTT. Translating gives CASSRAGSGNTIYF. This chain uses TRBV7-9 with TRBJ1-3, with D perhaps TRBD1 (5 bases). The germline V gene encodes CDR1 SEHNR and CDR2 FQNEAQ (reference sequence). V dropped 5 bases and J dropped 4 bases, with 12 bases sitting between them. The CDR3 spans 14 residues.

This clone was picked up one time. The chain employs TRBV7-2 and TRBJ2-7; D is unclear. Germline CDR1 SGHTA, CDR2 FQGNSA. The CDR3 has 15 residues. V was shortened by 2 bases and J by 2 bases, with 13 bases between the two germline ends. The CDR3 coding sequence is TGTGCCAGCAGCTTAATGCCGGGTACAACCTACGAGCAGTACTTC. This sequence encodes CASSLMPGTTYEQYF.

The J gene is TRBJ1-2, the V gene TRBV25-1, with 8 bases identical to TRBD1. Unmatched junction bases numbered 13, after V lost 6 bases and J lost 7 bases. CDR1 is MGHDK, CDR2 SYGVNS, per germline. The CDR3 has 15 amino acids. CDR3 loop: CASSGGGQGARGYTF. The CDR3 DNA reads as TGTGCCAGCAGCGGAGGTGGGCAGGGGGCCCGTGGCTACACCTTC.

This clone occurred a few times. This chain links TRBV6-6 with TRBJ2-7; the D is unclear. V lost 5 bases and J 2 bases, leaving 10 bases between the germline ends. CDR3 length equals 13 residues. Germline CDR1 reads MNHNY; CDR2 reads SVGAGI (reference sequence). CDR3: CASSRTETYEQYF. CDR3 nucleotide sequence: TGTGCCAGCAGTCGGACGGAGACCTACGAGCAGTACTTC.

The J gene is TRBJ2-1, the V gene TRBV18, with TRBD1 matching 9 bases. CDR3 length equals 15 residues. Per the germline V gene, CDR1 is KGHSH and CDR2 is LQKENI. V lost 10 bases and J lost 8; bases outside the gene matches: 15. CDR3 nucleotide sequence: TGTGCCACCGACTATTTAGGACAGGGGTTCGATGAGCAGTTCTTC. As protein: CATDYLGQGFDEQFF.

The J gene is TRBJ1-4, the V gene TRBV30, with 10 bases that match TRBD1. Germline V lookup: CDR1 GTSNPN, CDR2 SVGIG (reference sequence). This CDR3 region has 12 residues. With V trimmed by 2 bases and J by 13 bases, 4 bases remained unmatched. As DNA, the CDR3 is TGTGCCTGGAGTCGACAGGGGGCAGTACTGTTTTTT. Translation gives CAWSRQGAVLFF.

The V call is TRBV6-4, the J call TRBJ1-6; possibly TRBD1 for D (5 bases). Germline V lookup: CDR1 MRHNA, CDR2 SNTAGT. The length of the CDR3 is 14 residues. V dropped 9 bases and J dropped 8 bases, with 17 bases sitting between them. CDR3 region: CASDEGVTDSPLHF. The CDR3 region has the DNA TGTGCCAGTGATGAAGGGGTTACTGATTCACCCCTCCACTTT.

This chain connects TRBV9 to TRBJ2-2; D is perhaps TRBD1 or TRBD2 (5 bases each). The length of the CDR3 is 16 residues. CDR1 is SGDLS and CDR2 is YYNGEE in the germline V gene. Trimming took off 3 bases at V and 1 base at J, with 13 bases between the two ends. This CDR3 is CASSEGPGRNTGELFF. In DNA form, the CDR3 reads TGTGCCAGCAGCGAGGGACCGGGACGGAACACCGGGGAGCTGTTTTTT.

The rearrangement joins TRBV9 to TRBJ1-6; maybe TRBD1 (5 bases). This CDR3 region has 15 residues. From germline, CDR1 is SGDLS and CDR2 YYNGEE. The V end lost 2 bases, the J end lost 7 bases, and 13 bases lay between the germline ends. The CDR3: CASSVYQGKNSPLHF. The DNA of the CDR3 is TGTGCCAGCAGCGTTTATCAGGGTAAAAATTCACCCCTCCACTTT.

The chain couples TRBV27 to TRBJ1-2; 12 bases map to TRBD1. Trimming removed 2 bases from V and 3 bases from J; junction bases left unmatched: 7. The germline V gene encodes CDR1 MNHEY and CDR2 SMNVEV (reference sequence). The CDR3 is 17 residues long. The CDR3: CASSLKGQGASYYGYTF. The CDR3 DNA follows: TGTGCCAGCAGTTTAAAGGGACAGGGGGCTTCCTACTATGGCTACACCTTC.

This clone was detected only a few times. The V and J genes are TRBV12-5 and TRBJ1-6; D may be TRBD1 (5 bases). The germline gives CDR1 LGHNT, CDR2 FRNRAP. The CDR3 sequence is 16 residues long. Trimming took off 3 bases at V and 7 bases at J, with 16 bases between the two ends. This chain's CDR3 is CASGFDVYRLNSPLHF. Written as DNA, the CDR3 is TGTGCTAGTGGTTTTGACGTTTACAGGCTAAATTCACCCCTCCACTTT.

The chain has TRBV4-3 and TRBJ2-7; D is unresolved. Germline V gene lookup returns CDR1 LGHNA and CDR2 YSLEER. V was trimmed by 4 bases and J by 5 bases, leaving 18 bases between them. This CDR3 has 15 amino acids. The CDR3 DNA sequence: TGCGCCAGCAGCCCGAGTGATTTGAGTATCCACGAGCAGTACTTC. Protein product: CASSPSDLSIHEQYF.

J is TRBJ1-2 and V is TRBV6-5; D unresolved. The V gene's germline CDR1 is MNHEY and CDR2 SVGAGI. Trimming removed 6 bases at V and 8 bases at J, with 22 bases between. This CDR3 has 15 amino acids. The chain's CDR3 is CASRSFEASSEGYTF. CDR3 nucleotides: TGTGCCAGCAGGTCTTTTGAGGCCTCAAGCGAGGGCTACACCTTC.

In this sample, this clone turned up a few times. The gene calls are TRBV5-6 and TRBJ2-5; 8 bases fit TRBD2. Germline V gives CDR1 SGHDT, CDR2 YYEEEE. The V and J ends lost 4 bases and 2 bases, in that order; junction bases with no gene match: 7. CDR3 length: 15 residues. The chain's CDR3 is CASSLVGGGQETQYF. The CDR3 region has the DNA TGTGCCAGCAGCCTGGTCGGCGGGGGGCAAGAGACCCAGTACTTC.

V usage is TRBV2 and J usage is TRBJ2-2, with TRBD2 matching 8 bases. Germline V gives CDR1 SNHLY, CDR2 FYNNEI. The CDR3 sequence is 14 residues long. The trim removed 1 base at V and 6 bases at J, leaving 1 base unmatched. Written as DNA, the CDR3 is TGTGCCAGCAGTGAAGTCGGGGGGGCCGGGGAGCTGTTTTTT. Protein: CASSEVGGAGELFF.

The chain combines TRBV6-1 with TRBJ2-7, with no clear D. V lost 10 bases to trimming and J lost 5 bases, with 18 bases between them. Germline CDR1 is MNHNS and CDR2 is SASEGT. CDR3 length: 13 residues. The CDR3 spells CATSAAENDEQYF. The CDR3 bases are TGTGCCACCTCGGCTGCGGAGAATGACGAGCAGTACTTC.

The CDR3 region is CASSRDRSGYEQYF. The CDR3 DNA sequence: TGTGCCAGCAGCCGGGACAGGAGTGGCTACGAGCAGTACTTC. The chain carries TRBV6-1 and TRBJ2-7; TRBD1 matches 8 bases. V dropped 6 bases and J dropped 3; count of bases not matched to a gene: 7. The CDR3 is made up of 14 amino acids. Germline CDR1 and CDR2: MNHNS and SASEGT.

This clone came up once. The chain carries TRBV10-2 and TRBJ2-7; D tentatively fits TRBD1 or TRBD2 (5 bases each). The ends were cut back, 2 bases at V and 5 bases at J, with 19 bases in the middle. This CDR3 has 16 amino acids. Germline-derived CDR1 and CDR2 are WSHSY and SAAADI. CDR3 sequence (DNA): TGCGCCAGCAGTGAGCCCAGAGGGGCCTACGGGAACGAGCAGTACTTC. It yields the protein CASSEPRGAYGNEQYF.

This chain connects TRBV30 to TRBJ2-7; 7 nucleotides match TRBD2. The V and J ends lost 4 bases and 0 bases, in that order; junction bases with no gene match: 9. The germline CDR1 and CDR2 sequences are GTSNPN and SVGIG (reference sequence). This CDR3 has 15 amino acids. CDR3 sequence reads: CAWTRGRGSSYEQYF. The CDR3 DNA reads as TGTGCCTGGACCAGAGGGCGGGGGAGCTCCTACGAGCAGTACTTC.

V usage is TRBV5-1 and J usage is TRBJ1-1; perhaps TRBD1 as D (5 bases). Germline assignment: CDR1 SGHRS and CDR2 YFSETQ. The V end lost 3 bases, the J end lost 1 base, and 10 bases lay between the germline ends. This CDR3 region has 14 residues. In nucleotides, the CDR3 is TGCGCCAGCAGCTCGATCGACAGGAACACTGAAGCTTTCTTT. This translates into CASSSIDRNTEAFF.